These 11 T cell receptor beta chains originate from one sample sequenced in a study of CD8 T cells in Susac syndrome. Reverse transcription used roughly 0.5 to 1 ug RNA and random hexamers. A single record per CDR3 protein comes from TCRdb applying MiXCR to the immunoSEQ multiplex PCR reads. This sample has 65,000 to 85,000 distinct CDR3 sequences, with 85% to 95% found just once. The sample consisted of CD8+ T cells from PBMCs. These receptors all stem from a human donor with Susac syndrome.

The rearrangement uses TRBV5-1 and TRBJ2-5, with 10 positions matching TRBD2. CDR1 and CDR2 (germline): SGHRS, YFSETQ. The CDR3 extends over 16 amino acids. Trimming took 3 bases from V and 2 from J; bases not matched to a gene: 7. CDR3 DNA: TGCGCCAGCAGCTCTATCAGCGGGAGGGCTCAAGAGACCCAGTACTTC. Protein: CASSSISGRAQETQYF.

The chain links TRBV7-9 to TRBJ2-7, with D possibly matching TRBD1 (6 bases). Germline values: CDR1 SEHNR, CDR2 FQNEAQ (reference sequence). The CDR3 is 15 amino acids. Trimming removed 1 base from V and 4 bases from J, with 14 bases in between. The DNA of the CDR3 is TGTGCCAGCAGCTTAGGGACAGCCAAGGGGTACGAGCAGTACTTC. Translation: CASSLGTAKGYEQYF.

The V and J genes are TRBV12-3 or TRBV12-4 and TRBJ2-7; D unclear. Trimming stripped 3 bases from V and 1 base from J, with 1 base between. The CDR3 loop spans 11 amino acids. The CDR3 region has the DNA TGTGCCAGCAGTTTTTCCTACGAGCAGTACTTC. Translated: CASSFSYEQYF.

The rearrangement links TRBV3-1 to TRBJ1-2; D remains unclear. The CDR3 is 15 residues long. With 1 base removed from V and 0 bases from J, the gap between germline ends came to 9 bases. Germline loops: CDR1 LGHDT, CDR2 YNNKEL (reference sequence). The CDR3 loop is CASSQGIGTNYGYTF. CDR3 in DNA: TGTGCCAGCAGCCAAGGCATTGGCACTAACTATGGCTACACCTTC.

The chain is built from TRBV3-1 and TRBJ1-1; no firm D call. Germline lookup yields CDR1 LGHDT and CDR2 YNNKEL (reference sequence). The V gene lost 0 bases and the J gene lost 0 bases, with 11 bases spanning the gap. This CDR3 spans 16 amino acids. The DNA for the CDR3 is TGTGCCAGCAGCCAAGAGGCAAAGTCATTGAACACTGAAGCTTTCTTT. Translating it yields CASSQEAKSLNTEAFF.

This clonotype was recorded once. The rearrangement uses TRBV10-1 and TRBJ2-7; D ambiguous. The CDR3 is 13 amino acids. Germline-derived CDR1 and CDR2 are WNHNN and SYGVQD (reference sequence). V shed 0 bases and J shed 6 bases, with 9 bases lying between them. The CDR3: CASSESTAGEQYF. CDR3 in DNA: TGCGCCAGCAGTGAGTCGACGGCCGGCGAGCAGTACTTC.

The gene calls are TRBV28 and TRBJ1-1, with a weak D call TRBD1 (6 bases). The V end was cut by 10 bases, the J end by 0 bases, with 15 bases between. The germline V gene encodes CDR1 MDHEN and CDR2 SYDVKM. The CDR3 has 14 amino acids. CDR3 DNA sequence: TGTGCCACCCAGGGACATCCCGTGAACACTGAAGCTTTCTTT. It yields the protein CATQGHPVNTEAFF. Complete variable domain (other parts from reference TRBV28 and TRBJ1-1): DVKVTQSSRYLVKRTGEKVFLECVQDMDHENMFWYRQDPGLGLRLIYFSYDVKMKEKGDIPEGYSVSREKKERFSLILESASTNQTSMYLCATQGHPVNTEAFFGQGTRLTVV.

V gene TRBV2 combines with J gene TRBJ2-1; 7 bases agree with TRBD2. This CDR3 is built from 14 residues. Germline V gene data show CDR1 as SNHLY and CDR2 as FYNNEI. Trimming at V came to 9 bases and at J to 1 base, leaving 6 bases not matched to a gene. As DNA, the CDR3 is TGTGCCAGTTCGGGCGGGAGTTCCTACAATGAGCAGTTCTTC. Residues: CASSGGSSYNEQFF. The full variable domain, with the rest looked up from reference TRBV2 and TRBJ2-1, is EPEVTQTPSHQVTQMGQEVILRCVPISNHLYFYWYRQILGQKVEFLVSFYNNEISEKSEIFDDQFSVERPDGSNFTLKIRSTKLEDSAMYFCASSGGSSYNEQFFGPGTRLTVL.

The chain couples TRBV3-1 to TRBJ2-4; 8 positions agree with TRBD2. Germline V gene sequence: CDR1 LGHDT, CDR2 YNNKEL (reference sequence). This CDR3 has 17 amino acids. With V trimmed by 5 bases and J by 3 bases, 12 bases remained unmatched. In DNA, the CDR3 is TGTGCCAGCAGCAAAGGGGCGGCGGGGGGATTCAAAAACATTCAGTACTTC. Its translation is CASSKGAAGGFKNIQYF.

The chain joins TRBV6-5 to TRBJ2-3, with D hard to call. Germline V lookup: CDR1 MNHEY, CDR2 SVGAGI. V was shortened by 2 bases and J by 6 bases, with 9 bases between the two germline ends. This CDR3 comprises 13 residues. The CDR3 sequence: CASSYAPGDTQYF. Here the CDR3 DNA reads TGTGCCAGCAGTTACGCCCCTGGGGATACGCAGTATTTT.

V and J are TRBV7-2 and TRBJ1-6; TRBD1 agrees at 7 bases. The germline V gene has CDR1 SGHTA and CDR2 FQGNSA. This CDR3 comprises 15 residues. J was trimmed by 14 bases and V by 1 base; bases with no gene match: 11. CDR3 protein: CASSLDIGTVEALHF. The CDR3 DNA follows: TGTGCCAGCAGCTTAGACATAGGGACAGTTGAAGCCCTCCACTTT.